A single sample is the source of the 28 T cell receptor beta chains below, sequenced in a study of tissue T cells after allogeneic stem cell transplantation. Measured with immunoSEQ multiplex PCR; TCRdb has only the in-frame clones, and not every one. The data show more than 45,000 clones, 65% to 85% seen once. The material sequenced was sorted cells pooled from one or two spleens. The receptors shown here come from a pool of C57BL/6 mice in good health.

Of note for this clone: Gene names and germline refer to mouse. The read falls 1 residue short of the CDR3 end, and the missing part is taken from the germline J gene. This chain links TRBV16 with TRBJ2-2, with 7 bases lining up with TRBD2. The germline V gene encodes CDR1 SGHSA and CDR2 FRNQAP. CDR3 length equals 14 residues. V dropped 4 bases and J dropped 4; count of bases not matched to a gene: 3. The CDR3 sequence: CASSSYWGTGQLYF. CDR3 DNA (partial): TGTGCAAGCAGCTCTTACTGGGGCACCGGGCAGCTCTAC.

With respect to this clone: Genes here carry mouse names. The read ends 1 residue early relative to the CDR3; the germline J gene fills the gap. The chain employs TRBV12-1 and TRBJ2-5; 8 nucleotides align to TRBD2. Germline CDR1 reads SGHSN; CDR2 reads HYEKVE. The CDR3 consists of 14 residues. V lost 4 bases and J lost 2; bases outside the gene matches: 4. CDR3 DNA (partial): TGTGCCAGCTCCCGTACTGGGGGCCAAGACACCCAGTAC. It yields the protein CASSRTGGQDTQY. In full, the CDR3 reads CASSRTGGQDTQYF.

This clone showed up just a few times. Genes and germline come from the mouse. The missing CDR3 end, 1 residue past where the read stops, is filled in from the germline J gene. This chain links TRBV13-3 with TRBJ2-7; the D is unclear. V dropped 5 bases and J dropped 4 bases, with 10 bases sitting between them. This CDR3 is built from 12 residues. The V gene's germline CDR1 is NNHDY and CDR2 SYVADS. The sequenced part of the CDR3 DNA is TGTGCCAGCAGCGATAGGATTTATGAACAGTAC. It translates to CASSDRIYEQY. The whole CDR3 protein reads CASSDRIYEQYF.

On this clone: Mouse germline and gene names are used. Sequencing ends 1 residue short of the CDR3 end; the germline J gene provides the rest. This chain joins TRBV13-2 and TRBJ2-5; TRBD2 matches at 12 bases. The CDR3 spans 16 residues. Germline lookup yields CDR1 NNHNN and CDR2 SYGAGS (reference sequence). Unmatched junction bases numbered 6, after V lost 1 base and J lost 6 bases. Incomplete CDR3 DNA: TGTGCCAGCGGTGATAGTGACTGGGGGGGCGCCGACACCCAGTAC. Its translation: CASGDSDWGGADTQY. The whole CDR3 is CASGDSDWGGADTQYF.

This clone was counted a few times. Gene labels here are mouse ones. The DNA ends 1 residue before the CDR3 does, and the rest of the CDR3 is filled in from the germline J gene. The chain couples TRBV13-2 to TRBJ2-7, with TRBD2 matching 14 bases. Germline loops: CDR1 NNHNN, CDR2 SYGAGS (reference sequence). The CDR3 is made up of 13 amino acids. V trimming: 3 bases; J trimming: 9 bases; junction bases outside the gene matches: 2. CDR3 sequence: CASGGDWGGGQYF. The part of the CDR3 DNA that was read is TGTGCCAGCGGTGGGGACTGGGGGGGCGGACAGTAC.

Turning to this clone: Gene and germline names: mouse. With the read ending 1 residue before the CDR3 end, the germline J gene is used to fill in that end. The genes are TRBV19 and TRBJ2-3; 8 bases fit TRBD2. Trimming took 4 bases from V and 3 from J; bases not matched to a gene: 4. This CDR3 is 14 amino acids long. Germline CDR1 reads FNHDT; CDR2 reads SITEND (reference sequence). Partial CDR3 DNA: TGTGCCAGCAGTCGGGGGGGCGCCGCAGAAACGCTGTAT. It specifies CASSRGGAAETLY. The full CDR3 reads CASSRGGAAETLYF.

Concerning this clone itself: Gene and germline names: mouse. The observed sequence ends 1 residue before the CDR3 terminus, with the missing tail filled in from the germline J gene. The V and J genes are TRBV15 and TRBJ2-5; the D gene is possibly TRBD1 (5 bases). The CDR3 loop spans 13 amino acids. Deletions cut 3 bases from V and 3 bases from J, with 7 bases between. Germline CDR1 and CDR2: SGHND and FRSKSL. The CDR3 reads CASSFGQQDTQYF. CDR3 DNA, as far as it was read: TGTGCCAGCAGTTTTGGACAACAAGACACCCAGTAC.

This clone has more than one count but fewer than ten. The gene symbols are mouse symbols. The missing CDR3 end, 1 residue past where the read stops, is filled in from the germline J gene. The chain employs TRBV31 and TRBJ1-3, with 8 bases that match TRBD1. The trim removed 0 bases at V and 4 bases at J, leaving 2 bases unmatched. The CDR3 loop spans 14 amino acids. Germline V gene data show CDR1 as GKSSPN and CDR2 as SITVG. Partial CDR3 DNA: TGTGCCTGGAGTCTCACAGGGGGAGGAAATACGCTCTAT. This codes for CAWSLTGGGNTLY. The complete CDR3 sequence is CAWSLTGGGNTLYF. Drawing the rest from reference TRBV31 and TRBJ1-3, the complete variable domain is AQTIHQWPVAEIKAVGSPLSLGCTIKGKSSPNLYWYWQATGGTLQQLFYSITVGQVESVVQLNLSASRPKDDQFILSTEKLLLSHSGFYLCAWSLTGGGNTLYFGEGSRLIVV.

As for this clone: Mouse gene names apply. The read terminates 1 residue ahead of where the CDR3 ends, so the germline J gene completes it. The V call is TRBV3, the J call TRBJ1-2; 9 nucleotides line up with TRBD1. The V and J ends lost 2 bases and 3 bases, in that order; junction bases with no gene match: 1. The germline V gene has CDR1 SNHLY and CDR2 FYNGKV (reference sequence). This CDR3 has 14 residues. The CDR3 region is CASSLTGGHSDYTF. CDR3 bases read: TGTGCCAGCAGCTTAACAGGGGGCCACTCCGACTACACC.

Notes on this clone: Gene names follow the mouse nomenclature. With the read ending 1 residue before the CDR3 end, the germline J gene is used to fill in that end. J is TRBJ1-1 and V is TRBV13-1, with D possibly being TRBD1 (5 bases). The CDR3 extends over 14 amino acids. Deletions cut 0 bases from V and 1 base from J, with 7 bases between. Germline V gene sequence: CDR1 NSHNY, CDR2 SYGAGN. CDR3 protein: CASSDVQGNTEVFF. The CDR3 bases that were read are TGTGCCAGCAGTGATGTCCAGGGGAACACAGAAGTCTTC.

This clone was detected only a few times. Mouse names are used for the genes. The sequenced fragment ends 1 residue before the CDR3 boundary, so the rest is inferred from the germline J gene. The J gene is TRBJ2-3, the V gene TRBV2; 9 positions agree with TRBD2. CDR3 length: 15 residues. The germline CDR1 and CDR2 sequences are LGHNA and YSYQKL. J was trimmed by 3 bases and V by 4 bases; bases with no gene match: 5. CDR3 bases read: TGTGCCAGCAGCCGAATCACTGGGGGGGCAGAAACGCTGTAT. Its translation is CASSRITGGAETLY. In full, the CDR3 reads CASSRITGGAETLYF.

On this clone itself: The gene names given are mouse names. The observed sequence ends 1 residue before the CDR3 terminus, with the missing tail filled in from the germline J gene. The V and J genes are TRBV26 and TRBJ1-2; TRBD1 aligns across 8 bases. The ends lost 1 base at V and 2 bases at J; junction bases unmatched: 0. This CDR3 comprises 14 residues. Germline V lookup: CDR1 KGHPV, CDR2 FQNQEV (reference sequence). CDR3 DNA (partial): TGTGCCAGCAGTCTGTGGACAGGGAACTCCGACTACACC. It codes for CASSLWTGNSDYT. The CDR3 in its entirety is CASSLWTGNSDYTF.

As concerns this clone: Gene names and germline refer to mouse. The read ends 1 residue before the CDR3 terminus; that terminus is restored from the germline J gene. The chain carries TRBV31 and TRBJ2-4, with 9 bases that match TRBD1. With V trimmed by 0 bases and J by 6 bases, 1 base remained unmatched. This CDR3 comprises 13 residues. The germline V gene encodes CDR1 GKSSPN and CDR2 SITVG. CDR3 DNA (partial): TGTGCCTGGAGTCTAGACAGGGGGAACACCTTGTAC. Encoded protein: CAWSLDRGNTLY. The whole CDR3 protein reads CAWSLDRGNTLYF. Full variable domain (missing parts from reference TRBV31 and TRBJ2-4): AQTIHQWPVAEIKAVGSPLSLGCTIKGKSSPNLYWYWQATGGTLQQLFYSITVGQVESVVQLNLSASRPKDDQFILSTEKLLLSHSGFYLCAWSLDRGNTLYFGAGTRLSVL.

To note about this clone: Gene labels here are mouse ones. The sequenced fragment ends 1 residue before the CDR3 boundary, so the rest is inferred from the germline J gene. J is TRBJ1-5 and V is TRBV13-2; a possible D gene is TRBD1 (6 bases). In germline, CDR1 is NNHNN, CDR2 SYGAGS (reference sequence). The CDR3 has 16 amino acids. Deletions cut 1 base from V and 2 bases from J, with 13 bases between. The DNA read from the CDR3 is TGTGCCAGCGGTGATAACGGGGGCGGGGACAACCAGGCTCCGCTT. Its translation is CASGDNGGGDNQAPL. The whole CDR3 sequence is CASGDNGGGDNQAPLF.

Points on this clone: Genes and germline are mouse. The CDR3 is cut off 1 residue early in the read; its end comes from the germline J gene. This chain uses TRBV31 with TRBJ2-3, with 7 positions matching TRBD2. Germline V gene sequence: CDR1 GKSSPN, CDR2 SITVG. J lost 5 bases, V lost 0 bases, and 2 bases had no gene match. The CDR3 has 13 residues. CDR3 sequence reads: CAWSLGGGETLYF. Partial CDR3 DNA: TGTGCCTGGAGTCTGGGGGGGGGAGAAACGCTGTAT.

Remarks on this clone: Gene names follow the mouse nomenclature. The read stops 1 residue short of the end of the CDR3; the missing end is completed from the germline J gene. The chain joins TRBV13-1 to TRBJ1-1; D is undetermined. The CDR3 is made up of 10 amino acids. The germline gives CDR1 NSHNY, CDR2 SYGAGN. V dropped 2 bases and J dropped 5 bases, with 1 base sitting between them. CDR3 bases read: TGTGCCAGCAGTGAGACAGAAGTCTTC. The encoded protein is CASSETEVF. In full, the CDR3 reads CASSETEVFF.

In the case of this clone: These gene names are mouse names. The observed sequence ends 1 residue before the CDR3 terminus, with the missing tail filled in from the germline J gene. The chain carries TRBV12-2 and TRBJ1-1; TRBD1 matches at 7 bases. CDR1 SGHLS and CDR2 HYDKME come from the germline V gene. V lost 2 bases and J lost 3; bases outside the gene matches: 2. CDR3 length: 13 amino acids. CDR3 sequence: CASSRDRDTEVFF. The sequenced CDR3 bases are TGTGCCAGCTCTCGGGACAGAGACACAGAAGTCTTC.

A few counts support this clone. Genes and germline come from the mouse. The read is 1 residue too short to cover the CDR3 end, so that end is filled in from the germline J gene. This rearrangement joins TRBV14 to TRBJ1-2, with D perhaps matching TRBD1 (6 bases). Germline V gene lookup returns CDR1 SGHDT and CDR2 FRDEAV. Trimming took off 5 bases at V and 3 bases at J, with 11 bases between the two ends. The CDR3 totals 13 residues. The CDR3 here is CASSPGQHSDYTF. Partial CDR3 DNA: TGTGCCAGCAGCCCCGGACAGCACTCCGACTACACC.

A note on this clone: The listed genes are named as in mouse. CDR3 DNA, as far as it was read: TGTGCCAGCAGCCAAGATGGGGGGGACACCCAGTAC. As protein: CASSQDGGDTQY. The whole CDR3 sequence reads CASSQDGGDTQYF. This chain links TRBV2 with TRBJ2-5, with 7 bases fitting TRBD2. The CDR3 extends 1 residue past the end of the read, so its final part is completed from the germline J gene. The V segment lost 0 bases and the J segment 6 bases; nucleotides outside the gene matches: 0. Germline loops: CDR1 LGHNA, CDR2 YSYQKL. This CDR3 has 13 residues.

As regards this clone: Gene names and germline match the mouse. The CDR3 extends 1 residue past the end of the read, so its final part is completed from the germline J gene. The chain carries TRBV12-2 and TRBJ2-5; possible D gene TRBD1, 6 bases. Trimming removed 4 bases from V and 2 bases from J, with 9 bases in between. Germline values: CDR1 SGHLS, CDR2 HYDKME. The length of the CDR3 is 13 residues. CDR3: CASSRDIQDTQYF. The part of the CDR3 DNA that was read is TGTGCCAGCTCCCGGGACATCCAAGACACCCAGTAC. Filled out from reference TRBV12-2 and TRBJ2-5, the complete variable domain reads NSGVVQSPRYIIKGKGERSILKCIPISGHLSVAWYQQTQGQELKFFIQHYDKMERDKGNLPSRFSVQQFDDYHSEMNMSALELEDSAVYFCASSRDIQDTQYFGPGTRLLVL.

This clone showed up just a few times. Gene names denote mouse genes. The observed sequence ends 1 residue before the CDR3 terminus, with the missing tail filled in from the germline J gene. This chain links TRBV4 with TRBJ2-7, with 7 bases fitting TRBD2. Germline CDR1 reads LGHDT; CDR2 reads YNNKQL (reference sequence). The CDR3 covers 13 residues. After removal of 4 bases from V and 2 bases from J, the junction contained 2 bases not matched to a gene. The CDR3 DNA, read in part, is TGTGCCAGCAGCTTTCTGGGGGCCTATGAACAGTAC. Translated, it gives CASSFLGAYEQY. The entire CDR3 sequence reads CASSFLGAYEQYF.

Remarks on this clone: The genes and germline here are from mouse. Read coverage stops 1 residue before the CDR3 terminus; the germline J gene supplies the remainder. This sequence joins TRBV15 and TRBJ2-1; 7 bases fit TRBD2. V was clipped by 2 bases and J by 2 bases; unmatched bases: 3. Germline lookup yields CDR1 SGHND and CDR2 FRSKSL. This CDR3 has 15 residues. CDR3 region: CASSLTGVYYAEQFF. CDR3 DNA, as far as it was read: TGTGCCAGCAGTTTAACTGGGGTGTACTATGCTGAGCAGTTC.

In the case of this clone: Gene names refer to mouse genes. The sequence runs out 1 residue before the end of the CDR3; the remainder is reconstructed from the germline J gene. V and J are TRBV13-3 and TRBJ2-3; no reliable D call. CDR1 is NNHDY and CDR2 is SYVADS in the germline V gene. The V end was cut by 0 bases, the J end by 0 bases, with 5 bases between. This CDR3 contains 14 residues. CDR3 DNA, as far as it was read: TGTGCCAGCAGTGATGGGTTTAGTGCAGAAACGCTGTAT. This gives the protein CASSDGFSAETLY. The full CDR3 reads CASSDGFSAETLYF.

Details on this clone: Gene names follow the mouse nomenclature. The read ends 1 residue before the CDR3 terminus; that terminus is restored from the germline J gene. At the DNA level, this CDR3 is encoded by other sequences in the same sample as well. The V gene is TRBV3, the J gene TRBJ1-2, with a weak D call TRBD1 (6 bases). Trimming took off 1 base at V and 4 bases at J, with 10 bases between the two ends. This CDR3 contains 14 residues. Germline-derived CDR1 and CDR2 are SNHLY and FYNGKV (reference sequence). Incomplete CDR3 DNA: TGTGCCAGCAGCTTAGAAGGCAGGGGCTCCGACTACACC. This gives the protein CASSLEGRGSDYT. The whole CDR3 protein is CASSLEGRGSDYTF.

As to this clone: The genes are named according to mouse. The CDR3 end lies 1 residue beyond the end of the read and is filled in from the germline J gene. The V and J genes are TRBV20 and TRBJ2-5, with 11 bases fitting TRBD2. J lost 4 bases, V lost 2 bases, and 2 bases had no gene match. Looked up from germline, CDR1 is GFQATS and CDR2 is STVNSAI. The CDR3 is 14 residues long. The CDR3 loop is CGARRTGGKDTQYF. Partial CDR3 DNA: TGTGGTGCTAGGAGGACTGGGGGGAAAGACACCCAGTAC.

As for this clone: Mouse germline and gene names are used. The sequenced fragment ends 1 residue before the CDR3 boundary, so the rest is inferred from the germline J gene. The chain employs TRBV5 and TRBJ1-4; D not resolved. Trimming pared 4 bases from V and 0 bases from J, leaving 9 bases between. Germline assignment: CDR1 LGHNA and CDR2 YNLKQL (reference sequence). CDR3 length equals 15 residues. The covered CDR3 bases are TGTGCCAGCAGCCCCCGACATCTTTCCAACGAAAGATTATTT. Translating gives CASSPRHLSNERLF. The entire CDR3 protein is CASSPRHLSNERLFF.

On this clone itself: Any gene name here is a mouse gene name. The read finishes 1 residue shy of the CDR3 end, and the germline J gene is used to complete it. This sequence joins TRBV26 and TRBJ1-1, with 10 bases aligning to TRBD1. This CDR3 comprises 15 residues. Germline trimming cut 6 bases from V and 0 bases from J; bases unmatched to any gene: 4. In germline, CDR1 is KGHPV, CDR2 FQNQEV (reference sequence). This chain's CDR3 is CASSWTGGANTEVFF. The sequenced CDR3 bases are TGTGCCAGCAGCTGGACAGGGGGTGCAAACACAGAAGTCTTC.

As to this clone: Mouse gene names and germline throughout. The CDR3 end falls 1 residue outside the read, so it is completed with the germline J gene. The genes are TRBV13-3 and TRBJ2-4; D gene ambiguous. Trimming removed 4 bases at V and 0 bases at J, with 3 bases between. This CDR3 is built from 12 residues. Germline lookup yields CDR1 NNHDY and CDR2 SYVADS. The CDR3 sequence: CASSNSQNTLYF. Partial CDR3 DNA: TGTGCCAGCAGTAATAGTCAAAACACCTTGTAC. The full variable domain, its missing parts supplied by reference TRBV13-3 and TRBJ2-4, is EAAVTQSPRSKVAVTGGKVTLSCHQTNNHDYMYWYRQDTGHGLRLIHYSYVADSTEKGDIPDGYKASRPSQENFSLILELASLSQTAVYFCASSNSQNTLYFGAGTRLSVL.